This entry describes one TCR beta chain. This sample is part of a study of graft-versus-host responses after intestinal transplantation. Here immunoSEQ multiplex PCR was the method, and the copy in TCRdb shows in-frame clones only, minus some. The sample lists some 26,000 clones, approximately 95% occurring once. The V and J ends lost 5 bases and 1 base, in that order; junction bases with no gene match: 3. Germline V gene data show CDR1 as SGHTA and CDR2 as FQGTGA. This CDR3 has 14 residues. The TCR was taken from a human patient who received an intestinal transplant, so some T cells may come from the graft donor. The sequences come from PBMCs, collected 156 days after intestinal transplant. V is TRBV7-3 and J is TRBJ1-1; 8 bases align to TRBD1. The CDR3 bases are TGTGCCAGCAGCCTAGGACAGGGGAACACTGAAGCTTTCTTT. It is translated as CASSLGQGNTEAFF.